The T cell receptor beta chain under discussion was sequenced for a study of cytomegalovirus exposure and HLA in healthy donors. Amplification used 60 Vbeta primers and 13 Jbeta primers. Generated by immunoSEQ multiplex PCR, the TCRdb table keeps only in-frame clones and is missing some. Counted here are about 130,000 clones, more than 70% occurring once; the ten biggest clones make up about 6.7%. J lost 2 bases, V lost 3 bases, and 7 bases had no gene match. Germline CDR1 and CDR2: SGHDT and YYEEEE. The CDR3 is 15 amino acids. This clone was seen just once. Its cognate antigen is unknown. Overall study results and limits: In a later analysis, 15,000 to 20,000 TCR beta sequences were associated with HLA alleles at 0.05 false discovery rate. DRB1 showed the most TCR associations and HLA-C the fewest in a later analysis, as rates varied by HLA locus. The likely explanation for a cluster of highly shared sequence variants was sequencing artifact.

The chain combines TRBV5-6 with TRBJ1-2; 7 bases fit TRBD1. Source material: PBMCs. The receptor comes from a woman aged 30 to 39 in good health and CMV-seropositive. CDR3 in amino acids: CASSSVQQGNYGYTF. The CDR3 nucleotides read TGTGCCAGCAGCTCCGTCCAACAGGGGAACTATGGCTACACCTTC.